These 27 T cell receptor beta chains share one sample of origin, sequenced in a study of molecular identifiers for immune sequencing clone quantification. TCRdb ran MiXCR on the PCR reads and lists one entry per CDR3 protein. The sample lists about 510,000 distinct CDR3 sequences; 20% to 25% were seen once. The specimen sequenced was naive CD8+ T cells from blood, with Jurkat cell RNA spiked in. Subset here: FACS-sorted CD8+CD4-CCR7+CD45RA+ naive T cells. These receptors all stem from a human donor in good health. Some libraries in this study had Jurkat cell RNA spiked in.

V is TRBV19 and J is TRBJ2-5, with 10 bases identical to TRBD2. The V gene end was trimmed by 6 bases and the J gene end by 7 bases; junction bases not matched to a gene: 8. There are 14 residues in the CDR3. In germline, CDR1 is LNHDA, CDR2 SQIVND (reference sequence). The CDR3 coding sequence is TGTGCCAGTAGCACACTAGCGGGGATTGCGACCCAGTACTTC. As protein: CASSTLAGIATQYF.

This clonotype was seen a few times. The chain recombines TRBV19 with TRBJ2-7; D possibly corresponds to TRBD2 (6 bases). The CDR3 is 17 residues long. V was pared by 0 bases and J by 7 bases, with 22 bases between. CDR1 and CDR2 from the germline V gene are LNHDA and SQIVND (reference sequence). The CDR3 reads CASSIDSGGSPSAEQYF. The CDR3 region has the DNA TGTGCCAGTAGTATAGATTCCGGGGGTTCGCCATCGGCTGAGCAGTACTTC.

This rearrangement joins TRBV30 to TRBJ1-4; no reliable D call. Germline-derived CDR1 and CDR2 are GTSNPN and SVGIG (reference sequence). The V and J ends lost 2 bases and 0 bases respectively, with 7 bases between them. CDR3 size: 14 residues. DNA of the CDR3: TGTGCCTGGAGTCTACGGGCAACTAATGAAAAACTGTTTTTT. Protein product: CAWSLRATNEKLFF. Full variable domain (remainder filled in from reference TRBV30 and TRBJ1-4): SQTIHQWPATLVQPVGSPLSLECTVEGTSNPNLYWYRQAAGRGLQLLFYSVGIGQISSEVPQNLSASRPQDRQFILSSKKLLLSDSGFYLCAWSLRATNEKLFFGSGTQLSVL.

This clonotype was seen many times. V gene TRBV29-1 combines with J gene TRBJ2-4; D ambiguous. The CDR3 has 14 amino acids. Germline loops: CDR1 SQVTM, CDR2 ANQGSEA. V shed 4 bases and J shed 2 bases, with 12 bases lying between them. CDR3 in amino acids: CSVASEYSKNIQYF. CDR3 DNA sequence: TGCAGCGTTGCGTCAGAGTACTCCAAAAACATTCAGTACTTC. The full variable domain, completed using reference TRBV29-1 and TRBJ2-4, is SAVISQKPSRDICQRGTSLTIQCQVDSQVTMMFWYRQQPGQSLTLIATANQGSEATYESGFVIDKFPISRPNLTFSTLTVSNMSPEDSSIYLCSVASEYSKNIQYFGAGTRLSVL.

This clonotype was recorded at least ten times. This chain connects TRBV7-2 to TRBJ2-1; 8 bases are shared with TRBD2. Germline V gene lookup returns CDR1 SGHTA and CDR2 FQGNSA. V shed 5 bases, J shed 7 bases, and the junction held 7 bases outside the gene matches. The CDR3 is made up of 14 amino acids. For the CDR3, the DNA is TGTGCCAGCAGCATTCCGGGACTAGAAAATGAGCAGTTCTTC. Its translation: CASSIPGLENEQFF.

The rearrangement uses TRBV12-3 or TRBV12-4 and TRBJ2-7, with 9 nucleotides matching TRBD1. Trimming at V came to 6 bases and at J to 2 bases, leaving 5 bases not matched to a gene. The CDR3 length is 14 residues. The chain's CDR3 is CASSWTGATYEQYF. The CDR3 DNA follows: TGTGCCAGCAGCTGGACAGGGGCAACCTACGAGCAGTACTTC.

With regard to this clonotype: Germline is not matched at one junction end, which may reflect a read error. The J gene is TRBJ2-5, the V gene TRBV7-2; TRBD2 aligns across 9 bases. CDR1 is SGHTA and CDR2 is FQGNSA in the germline V gene. The CDR3 loop spans 14 amino acids. The CDR3 loop is CAGSATSGQETQYF. DNA of the CDR3: TGTGCCGGCAGCGCGACTAGCGGCCAAGAGACCCAGTACTTC. The whole variable domain, filled in from reference TRBV7-2 and TRBJ2-5, reads GAGVSQSPSNKVTEKGKDVELRCDPISGHTALYWYRQSLGQGLEFLIYFQGNSAPDKSGLPSDRFSAERTGGSVSTLTIQRTQQEDSAVYLCAGSATSGQETQYFGPGTRLLVL.

As for this clonotype: Compared with germline, one end of the junction differs, possibly owing to a read error. The CDR3, as DNA: TGTGCCAGCTGTTTATCCGGCCTGGGCCCAGGCTATAATTCACCCCTCCACTTT. Its protein product is CASCLSGLGPGYNSPLHF. The V and J genes are TRBV27 and TRBJ1-6; no clear D. The CDR3 runs 18 residues. Germline CDR1 is MNHEY and CDR2 is SMNVEV (reference sequence).

The chain links TRBV6-6 to TRBJ1-4; D is unclear. Germline V gives CDR1 MNHNY, CDR2 SVGAGI (reference sequence). Deletions cut 5 bases from V and 3 bases from J, with 16 bases between. The CDR3 totals 16 residues. For the CDR3, the DNA is TGTGCCAGCAGTCCCGTCGTTGTGGGCCCTAATGAAAAACTGTTTTTT. Amino acids: CASSPVVVGPNEKLFF.

As to this clonotype: Sequence at one end of the junction differs from germline and may be a read error. V is TRBV10-1 and J is TRBJ2-1; TRBD2 might be the D (5 bases). Germline-derived CDR1 and CDR2 are WNHNN and SYGVQD (reference sequence). The CDR3 extends over 15 amino acids. DNA for the CDR3: TGCGCCAGCAGTCTAGCCGAGATTGAATACAATGAGCAGTGCTTC. Translation: CASSLAEIEYNEQCF.

This clonotype was counted many times. As DNA, the CDR3 is TGTGCCAGCTCACCACCGCTCAGTAAAAACATTCAGTACTTC. This sequence encodes CASSPPLSKNIQYF. The chain has TRBV18 and TRBJ2-4; D not resolved. CDR1 is KGHSH, CDR2 LQKENI, per germline. V lost 0 bases, J lost 4 bases, and 7 bases lay in between. The CDR3 totals 14 residues.

This clonotype has at least ten counts. One end of the junction varies from germline; a read error may be responsible. The rearrangement joins TRBV7-9 to TRBJ2-3; 10 bases fit TRBD2. From germline, CDR1 is SEHNR and CDR2 FQNEAQ (reference sequence). This CDR3 is 16 amino acids long. The CDR3 bases are TGTGCCAGCAGCGTAGCGGGGGGCGCCAGCACAGATACGCAGTATTTT. Its protein product is CASSVAGGASTDTQYF.

This clonotype was detected many times. The chain uses TRBV7-9 and TRBJ2-7; 7 bases agree with TRBD1. The CDR3 is made up of 13 amino acids. J gave up 4 bases and V 5 bases, and 5 bases lay outside the gene matches. Germline CDR1 is SEHNR and CDR2 is FQNEAQ (reference sequence). The CDR3 region is CASSADRRYEQYF. DNA for the CDR3: TGTGCCAGCAGCGCGGACAGGAGGTACGAGCAGTACTTC.

This chain joins TRBV29-1 and TRBJ2-2, with TRBD1 as a possible D gene (6 bases). V was shortened by 4 bases and J by 0 bases, with 15 bases between the two germline ends. The CDR3 spans 16 residues. Looked up from germline, CDR1 is SQVTM and CDR2 is ANQGSEA. The CDR3 spells CSVAEDRPPNTGELFF. CDR3 sequence (DNA): TGCAGCGTTGCCGAGGACAGACCTCCGAACACCGGGGAGCTGTTTTTT.

The chain has TRBV27 and TRBJ1-3, with D hard to call. CDR3 length: 17 amino acids. From germline, CDR1 is MNHEY and CDR2 SMNVEV (reference sequence). Trimming removed 0 bases from V and 0 bases from J, with 12 bases in between. The CDR3 DNA follows: TGTGCCAGCAGTTTATCGTATGGACTCCCCTCTGGAAACACCATATATTTT. Its translation: CASSLSYGLPSGNTIYF.

The chain combines TRBV18 with TRBJ2-3; weak D call: TRBD2 (5 bases). Germline CDR1 KGHSH, CDR2 LQKENI. V was clipped by 3 bases and J by 5 bases, with 15 bases between them. There are 15 residues in the CDR3. Here the CDR3 reads CASSPDSRSRDTQYF. Written as DNA, the CDR3 is TGTGCCAGCTCACCGGACTCTCGGAGTAGAGATACGCAGTATTTT.

Many counts were recorded for this clonotype. The chain couples TRBV27 to TRBJ2-7, with D possibly matching TRBD1 (7 bases). The CDR3 runs 13 residues. Trimming left V 6 bases short and J 11 bases short, with 20 bases between. Germline V lookup: CDR1 MNHEY, CDR2 SMNVEV (reference sequence). The CDR3 coding sequence is TGTGCCAGCAGCTTGGAGGGGGCTCGAGTGGAGTACTTC. This gives the protein CASSLEGARVEYF.

In regard to this clonotype: A single base separates this from a much larger clone, so it may be a read error. The V call is TRBV2, the J call TRBJ2-7; D remains ambiguous. V was trimmed by 1 base and J by 6 bases, leaving 10 bases between them. The CDR3 runs 13 residues. Germline CDR1 reads SNHLY; CDR2 reads FYNNEI. The CDR3 bases are TGTGCCAGCAGTGAAGTGGTAGCTGGCGAGCAGTACTTC. Protein: CASSEVVAGEQYF.

This clonotype was counted ten times or more. V gene TRBV29-1 combines with J gene TRBJ1-4; D perhaps matches TRBD1 (5 bases). This CDR3 spans 11 amino acids. Germline lookup yields CDR1 SQVTM and CDR2 ANQGSEA. V dropped 3 bases and J dropped 7 bases, with 6 bases sitting between them. CDR3 bases: TGCAGCGTTGAGAGGGGTGAAAAACTGTTTTTT. This gives the protein CSVERGEKLFF.

This clonotype was recorded at least ten times. The CDR3 nucleotides are TGTGCCAGCAGCCTCTTAGGGCGCGCAGATACGCAGTATTTT. Translation gives CASSLLGRADTQYF. The chain joins TRBV13 to TRBJ2-3; D unclear. This CDR3 has 14 residues. V lost 5 bases to trimming and J lost 4 bases, with 13 bases between them. The germline V gene encodes CDR1 PRHDT and CDR2 FYEKMQ (reference sequence).

This clonotype is a singleton in its sample. The chain joins TRBV11-2 to TRBJ2-1; the D gene is possibly TRBD2 (7 bases). Between the trimmed V and J ends, which lost 10 bases and 2 bases, there was a span of 21 bases. The CDR3 contains 16 residues. Germline V gives CDR1 SGHAT, CDR2 FQNNGV. Here the CDR3 reads CAIPRGGSGAYNEQFF. The CDR3 bases are TGTGCCATCCCAAGGGGGGGTAGCGGAGCCTACAATGAGCAGTTCTTC.

This chain joins TRBV12-3 or TRBV12-4 and TRBJ2-2; 10 bases line up with TRBD2. This CDR3 has 15 residues. V lost 4 bases and J lost 5; bases outside the gene matches: 4. CDR3 loop: CASSSSGSRTGELFF. The CDR3 nucleotides read TGTGCCAGCAGTTCTAGCGGGAGTAGGACCGGGGAGCTGTTTTTT.

Notes on this clonotype: One junction end disagrees with the germline gene, perhaps due to a read error. The chain uses TRBV15 and TRBJ1-1; D is unclear. The germline V gene has CDR1 LNHNV and CDR2 YYDKDF (reference sequence). This CDR3 contains 15 residues. The DNA of the CDR3 is TGTGCCACCAGCAGAGATCCTTCGGGTGGCACTGTAGCTTTCTTT. Residues: CATSRDPSGGTVAFF.

This clonotype appeared many times. The chain employs TRBV4-3 and TRBJ1-5; D unclear. Germline V CDR1 and CDR2: LGHNA, YSLEER. V lost 0 bases and J 0 bases, leaving 6 bases between the germline ends. This CDR3 has 15 amino acids. CDR3 region: CASSQDSRSNQPQHF. The CDR3 nucleotides are TGCGCCAGCAGCCAAGATTCGCGTAGCAATCAGCCCCAGCATTTT.

Remarks on this clonotype: The conserved final phenylalanine or tryptophan is absent from the CDR3, which likely points to a read error. The chain uses TRBV5-4 and TRBJ1-1; tentatively, D is TRBD1 (5 bases). CDR1 and CDR2 (germline): SGHNT, YYREEE (reference sequence). Trimming removed 0 bases at V and 3 bases at J, with 15 bases between. The CDR3 extends over 16 amino acids. The chain's CDR3 is CASSLAAGGWDTEAFL. CDR3 nucleotide sequence: TGTGCCAGCAGCTTGGCCGCGGGGGGATGGGACACTGAAGCTTTCCTT.

There are many counts of this clonotype. The CDR3: CSALLGQGFFSGANVLTF. For the CDR3, the DNA is TGCAGTGCGTTATTAGGACAGGGGTTTTTCTCTGGGGCCAACGTCCTGACTTTC. The chain has TRBV20-1 and TRBJ2-6, with 9 bases identical to TRBD1. Germline CDR1 and CDR2: DFQATT and SNEGSKA (reference sequence). The J segment lost 0 bases and the V segment lost 6 bases, leaving 12 bases of the junction unmatched. The CDR3 spans 18 residues.

This clonotype was detected a few times. The chain is built from TRBV20-1 and TRBJ2-7; D is possibly TRBD2 (6 bases). V was shortened by 2 bases and J by 3 bases, with 11 bases between the two germline ends. Germline CDR1 and CDR2: DFQATT and SNEGSKA (reference sequence). The CDR3 spans 13 residues. The CDR3 DNA reads TGCAGTGCTAGAACCGGACTACGCTACGAGCAGTACTTC. Its protein is CSARTGLRYEQYF.